The 17 T cell receptor beta chains below come from one sample, sequenced in a study of T cells after yellow fever vaccination. TCRdb fed the 5' RACE reads into MiXCR, producing one record per CDR3 protein. The data contain roughly 300,000 distinct CDR3 sequences, 6.8% of them singletons. The sample was PBMCs, taken approximately 40 days after the first yellow fever vaccination. These receptors all come from a man in his late teens or twenties who received the YFV17D yellow fever vaccine.

This clonotype showed up many times. The rearrangement links TRBV4-2 to TRBJ2-7; 9 bases agree with TRBD2. This CDR3 is built from 15 residues. J lost 2 bases, V lost 4 bases, and 6 bases had no gene match. Germline assignment: CDR1 LGHNA and CDR2 YNFKEQ. The CDR3 here is CASSPVGGGAYEQYF. The CDR3 DNA sequence: TGTGCCAGCAGCCCCGTGGGCGGGGGGGCCTACGAGCAGTACTTC.

The table lists this clonotype with a few counts. This chain connects TRBV20-1 to TRBJ2-1, with D possibly matching TRBD2 (6 bases). V was pared by 6 bases and J by 7 bases, with 22 bases between. Germline CDR1 is DFQATT and CDR2 is SNEGSKA (reference sequence). The CDR3 loop spans 15 amino acids. The CDR3 nucleotides are TGCAGTGCAGGAGACCACCGGGACTCGGGGAATGAGCAGTTCTTC. Its translation: CSAGDHRDSGNEQFF.

The genes are TRBV5-4 and TRBJ2-2, with TRBD2 matching 10 bases. The germline CDR1 and CDR2 sequences are SGHNT and YYREEE (reference sequence). V lost 0 bases and J lost 9; bases outside the gene matches: 11. The CDR3 has 17 residues. Here the CDR3 DNA reads TGTGCCAGCAGCTTGGATAGCGGGGGGCCAGATCGCAGGGAGCTGTTTTTT. Translating gives CASSLDSGGPDRRELFF.

This chain uses TRBV7-6 with TRBJ2-2; weak D call: TRBD1 (5 bases). Trimming shortened V by 1 base and J by 2 bases, and 11 bases separated the two germline ends. This CDR3 contains 16 residues. Germline V gene sequence: CDR1 SGHVS, CDR2 FNYEAQ. This CDR3 reads CASSLGATANTGELFF. The CDR3, as DNA: TGTGCCAGCAGCTTAGGGGCGACAGCAAACACCGGGGAGCTGTTTTTT.

This clonotype was detected a few times. The chain couples TRBV5-1 to TRBJ2-3, with 11 nucleotides matching TRBD2. CDR1 is SGHRS and CDR2 is YFSETQ in the germline V gene. The CDR3 consists of 14 residues. Trimming at V came to 4 bases and at J to 6 bases, leaving 4 bases not matched to a gene. CDR3 sequence reads: CASSVAGGADTQYF. The CDR3 nucleotides read TGCGCCAGCAGCGTAGCGGGGGGGGCCGATACGCAGTATTTT.

This clonotype was found many times. The chain recombines TRBV27 with TRBJ1-6; no clear D gene. The CDR3 totals 13 residues. Germline V lookup: CDR1 MNHEY, CDR2 SMNVEV (reference sequence). V lost 3 bases to trimming and J lost 10 bases, with 10 bases between them. The CDR3 DNA sequence: TGTGCCAGCAGTTTTTGGGTCTCCTCACCCCTCCACTTT. Translating gives CASSFWVSSPLHF.

This clonotype has only a few counts. The chain employs TRBV12-3 or TRBV12-4 and TRBJ1-2, with D tentatively TRBD1 (5 bases). CDR3 length equals 14 residues. The V end lost 5 bases, the J end lost 6 bases, and 16 bases lay between the germline ends. In DNA, the CDR3 is TGTGCCAGCAGTAGGGACGGAGTAAGGGATGGCTACACCTTC. Translating it yields CASSRDGVRDGYTF.

The V call is TRBV18, the J call TRBJ1-1, with 9 bases aligning to TRBD1. Trimming at V came to 4 bases and at J to 3 bases, leaving 6 bases not matched to a gene. CDR3 length equals 15 residues. Germline V gene sequence: CDR1 KGHSH, CDR2 LQKENI. The CDR3 spells CASSRYRGLDTEAFF. DNA of the CDR3: TGTGCCAGCTCACGGTACAGGGGGCTGGACACTGAAGCTTTCTTT.

This clonotype has a handful of counts. This CDR3 reads CASSQTTTGQGTSPLHF. The CDR3 bases are TGCGCCAGCAGCCAGACTACCACGGGACAGGGAACTTCACCCCTCCACTTT. This chain joins TRBV4-1 and TRBJ1-6, with TRBD1 matching 9 bases. Looked up from germline, CDR1 is MGHRA and CDR2 is YSYEKL. The length of the CDR3 is 17 residues. V lost 3 bases to trimming and J lost 9 bases; unmatched junction nucleotides: 12.

This clonotype was seen at least ten times. The chain employs TRBV20-1 and TRBJ2-3; unclear D gene. The CDR3 covers 11 residues. Per germline, CDR1 DFQATT and CDR2 SNEGSKA (reference sequence). V gave up 5 bases and J gave up 4 bases, with 7 bases separating them. The CDR3 region is CSAPLSDTQYF. CDR3 coding DNA: TGCAGTGCTCCCCTTTCAGATACGCAGTATTTT.

Here the CDR3 reads CASSRSLATDTQYF. CDR3 nucleotide sequence: TGTGCCAGCAGTAGGTCCCTAGCAACAGATACGCAGTATTTT. This chain links TRBV25-1 with TRBJ2-3, with D perhaps TRBD2 (5 bases). Germline V gene data show CDR1 as MGHDK and CDR2 as SYGVNS. V was trimmed by 5 bases and J by 3 bases, leaving 12 bases between them. This CDR3 contains 14 residues.

The chain combines TRBV6-1 with TRBJ1-1, with no clear D. CDR1 and CDR2 (germline): MNHNS, SASEGT. The CDR3 covers 13 residues. The germline V and J ends were trimmed by 5 bases and 4 bases, with 11 bases remaining between them. The chain's CDR3 is CASSKTVATEAFF. CDR3 nucleotide sequence: TGTGCCAGCAGTAAGACGGTTGCCACTGAAGCTTTCTTT.

The table lists this clonotype with many counts. V is TRBV2 and J is TRBJ2-7; D remains unclear. V was cut by 4 bases and J by 6 bases, with 10 bases left in between. CDR3 length equals 12 residues. The germline CDR1 and CDR2 sequences are SNHLY and FYNNEI. DNA of the CDR3: TGTGCCAGCAGTGTAAGAGGAGCCGAGCAGTACGTC. This translates into CASSVRGAEQYV.

The V call is TRBV4-3, the J call TRBJ2-5; 15 bases are a match to TRBD2. V trimming: 1 base; J trimming: 3 bases; junction bases outside the gene matches: 12. In germline, CDR1 is LGHNA, CDR2 YSLEER. This CDR3 spans 20 amino acids. CDR3 sequence: CASSQVPPGLAGGPEETQYF. DNA for the CDR3: TGCGCCAGCAGCCAAGTTCCACCGGGACTAGCGGGGGGTCCCGAAGAGACCCAGTACTTC.

The J gene is TRBJ2-2, the V gene TRBV20-1; 7 bases align to TRBD1. This CDR3 is built from 15 residues. The germline V gene has CDR1 DFQATT and CDR2 SNEGSKA (reference sequence). The ends lost 4 bases at V and 1 base at J; junction bases unmatched: 6. The CDR3 DNA sequence: TGCAGTGCTATTATTACAGGGGTGAACACCGGGGAGCTGTTTTTT. It yields the protein CSAIITGVNTGELFF.

The CDR3 nucleotides are TGTGCCAGCAGGCTACAGGTATCGAACACTGAAGCTTTCTTT. It codes for CASRLQVSNTEAFF. The rearrangement joins TRBV9 to TRBJ1-1; D is perhaps TRBD1 (5 bases). CDR1 and CDR2 (germline): SGDLS, YYNGEE. The CDR3 is 14 residues long. V lost 5 bases and J lost 1, with 12 bases in between.

This clonotype was detected a few times. The V call is TRBV9, the J call TRBJ2-1; unclear D gene. Germline values: CDR1 SGDLS, CDR2 YYNGEE. The CDR3 sequence is 14 residues long. Trimming removed 0 bases from V and 2 bases from J, with 6 bases in between. This CDR3 is CASSVGATYNEQFF. The CDR3 DNA sequence: TGTGCCAGCAGCGTAGGGGCGACCTACAATGAGCAGTTCTTC.